Listed here is a single T cell receptor (beta chain). Evenly divided among several immunoSEQ plates was the genomic DNA of each subset. Clones were read by immunoSEQ multiplex PCR, and TCRdb kept only the in-frame ones, dropping some. Counted here are roughly 2 million clones, approximately 95% occurring once; the ten biggest clones make up roughly 1%. Terminally differentiated effector memory CD45RA+ cells were left out of the naive CD8 fraction, which was CD45RO-negative and positively selected for CCR7. This specimen comes from a study of shared clonotypes between healthy human individuals. Study-wide background: There were three CD4 naive, three CD4 memory, two CD8 naive and one CD8 memory plates per donor.

This CDR3 region has 14 residues. The germline CDR1 and CDR2 sequences are SGHRS and YFSETQ. V lost 0 bases and J 4 bases, leaving 10 bases between the germline ends. Specimen: naive CD8+ T cells sorted from blood. The TCR sequence derives from a man between 18 and 29 years old in good health. This chain uses TRBV5-1 with TRBJ1-2, with D tentatively TRBD1 (5 bases). The CDR3 region is CASSLGQSPYGYTF. As DNA, the CDR3 is TGCGCCAGCAGCTTGGGACAGTCTCCCTATGGCTACACCTTC.